The 19 T cell receptor beta chains below all came from one sample that was sequenced in a study of beta chain features in type 1 diabetes. Expressed TCRB transcripts were sequenced because the entire RNA isolate underwent reverse transcription. Clones were sequenced by immunoSEQ multiplex PCR, and TCRdb holds only the in-frame ones, with some missing. The sample carries a few hundred thousand clones, 15% to 20% recorded once. Specimen: naive CD4+ T cells from blood. The receptors shown here come from a woman younger than 30 in good health.

This clone was picked up a small number of times. CDR3 bases: TGTGCCAGCAGCCTCCCCGCGGGGGAGCAGTACTTC. This gives the protein CASSLPAGEQYF. The J gene is TRBJ2-7, the V gene TRBV7-9; tentative D call: TRBD2 (6 bases). Germline CDR1 SEHNR, CDR2 FQNEAQ (reference sequence). Trimming removed 5 bases from V and 7 bases from J, with 12 bases in between. The CDR3 totals 12 residues.

The chain links TRBV29-1 to TRBJ1-1, with 11 bases aligning to TRBD1. Per the germline V gene, CDR1 is SQVTM and CDR2 is ANQGSEA. Germline trimming cut 4 bases from V and 0 bases from J; bases unmatched to any gene: 10. The CDR3 length is 17 residues. The CDR3 coding sequence is TGCAGCGTTGTACCTTGGGACAGGGGGGACGTGAACACTGAAGCTTTCTTT. Translation: CSVVPWDRGDVNTEAFF. Complete variable domain (other parts from reference TRBV29-1 and TRBJ1-1): SAVISQKPSRDICQRGTSLTIQCQVDSQVTMMFWYRQQPGQSLTLIATANQGSEATYESGFVIDKFPISRPNLTFSTLTVSNMSPEDSSIYLCSVVPWDRGDVNTEAFFGQGTRLTVV.

V is TRBV7-9 and J is TRBJ1-1; no reliable D call. Trimming stripped 3 bases from V and 6 bases from J, with 11 bases between. The CDR3 is 13 residues long. Germline CDR1 reads SEHNR; CDR2 reads FQNEAQ (reference sequence). The CDR3 coding sequence is TGTGCCAGCAGCTTCGCAGGCACATCTGAAGCTTTCTTT. It translates to CASSFAGTSEAFF.

This chain uses TRBV29-1 with TRBJ1-1, with 9 bases identical to TRBD1. CDR3 length: 13 amino acids. Germline CDR1 is SQVTM and CDR2 is ANQGSEA. The V and J ends lost 7 bases and 10 bases, in that order; junction bases with no gene match: 13. This CDR3 reads CSGERDRASSAFF. The CDR3 nucleotides read TGCAGCGGCGAGCGGGACAGGGCAAGCTCAGCTTTCTTT.

The chain has TRBV7-2 and TRBJ1-4; 7 bases agree with TRBD1. Germline loops: CDR1 SGHTA, CDR2 FQGNSA. V was pared by 4 bases and J by 7 bases, with 3 bases of the junction left unmatched. The CDR3 sequence is 13 residues long. In nucleotides, the CDR3 is TGTGCCAGCAGCTCCAGACAGGGTGAAAAACTGTTTTTT. This sequence encodes CASSSRQGEKLFF.

CDR3 sequence reads: CASSQGTRVTDTQYF. In DNA form, the CDR3 reads TGCGCCAGCAGCCAGGGGACTAGAGTCACAGATACGCAGTATTTT. The V gene is TRBV4-3, the J gene TRBJ2-3; 8 nucleotides agree with TRBD2. CDR3 size: 15 residues. Germline V CDR1 and CDR2: LGHNA, YSLEER. V trimming: 3 bases; J trimming: 2 bases; junction bases outside the gene matches: 4.

In its sample, this clone was seen a few times. In the same sample, other DNA sequences code for this CDR3. The chain recombines TRBV29-1 with TRBJ1-5; D possibly corresponds to TRBD1 (6 bases). The germline V gene has CDR1 SQVTM and CDR2 ANQGSEA. This CDR3 region has 12 residues. Trimming left V 6 bases short and J 4 bases short, with 10 bases between. The CDR3 region is CSVRQGNQPQHF. The CDR3 coding sequence is TGCAGCGTCCGGCAGGGGAATCAGCCCCAGCATTTT.

The V gene is TRBV29-1, the J gene TRBJ1-1; D is ambiguous. This CDR3 has 16 residues. Germline CDR1 and CDR2: SQVTM and ANQGSEA. The ends were cut back, 5 bases at V and 5 bases at J, with 24 bases in the middle. CDR3 residues: CSVLAFGLPGRTEAFF. The CDR3 coding sequence is TGCAGCGTTCTGGCATTCGGTCTTCCGGGGAGAACTGAAGCTTTCTTT.

The V call is TRBV7-9, the J call TRBJ2-1; D unresolved. V lost 8 bases, J lost 5 bases, and 7 bases lay in between. In germline, CDR1 is SEHNR, CDR2 FQNEAQ (reference sequence). The length of the CDR3 is 11 residues. CDR3 bases: TGTGCCAGCCAACTTGACAATGAGCAGTTCTTC. Amino acid sequence: CASQLDNEQFF.

Only a few counts were recorded for this clone. The chain joins TRBV6-1 to TRBJ2-3; tentative D call: TRBD2 (6 bases). The V and J ends lost 6 bases and 11 bases respectively, with 15 bases between them. The germline V gene has CDR1 MNHNS and CDR2 SASEGT. The CDR3 consists of 12 residues. The CDR3 protein is CASRSDGRGQYF. The CDR3, as DNA: TGTGCCAGCAGATCAGATGGGCGGGGGCAGTATTTT.

The chain combines TRBV7-3 with TRBJ1-1; D is unclear. Germline CDR1 reads SGHTA; CDR2 reads FQGTGA. Trimming took off 6 bases at V and 4 bases at J, with 12 bases between the two ends. The CDR3 consists of 13 residues. DNA for the CDR3: TGTGCCAGCAGTCGAGGGCCGGGCACTGAAGCTTTCTTT. Translation: CASSRGPGTEAFF.

CDR3 in DNA: TGCGCCAGCAGCCAAGCGAGGACAGGGGGCTCTGGAAACACCATATATTTT. It yields the protein CASSQARTGGSGNTIYF. This chain connects TRBV4-1 to TRBJ1-3; 10 bases map to TRBD1. V trimming: 1 base; J trimming: 0 bases; junction bases outside the gene matches: 3. The CDR3 is 17 residues long. In germline, CDR1 is MGHRA, CDR2 YSYEKL.

This chain connects TRBV19 to TRBJ1-5; tentatively, D is TRBD1 (5 bases). There are 13 residues in the CDR3. With 6 bases removed from V and 6 bases from J, the gap between germline ends came to 12 bases. Germline assignment: CDR1 LNHDA and CDR2 SQIVND (reference sequence). The CDR3 region is CASSEGVGQPQHF. CDR3 sequence (DNA): TGTGCCAGTAGCGAAGGGGTCGGTCAGCCCCAGCATTTT.

The rearrangement links TRBV14 to TRBJ2-5; TRBD1 agrees at 7 bases. The V gene's germline CDR1 is SGHDN and CDR2 FVKESK. The ends lost 4 bases at V and 2 bases at J; junction bases unmatched: 7. CDR3 size: 15 residues. The CDR3 region is CASSPRQGGQETQYF. CDR3 nucleotide sequence: TGTGCCAGCAGCCCTCGACAGGGTGGACAAGAGACCCAGTACTTC.

This clone turned up a few times. The chain couples TRBV28 to TRBJ1-5; no clear D. Trimming cost V 7 bases and J 0 bases, with 13 bases left between them. The CDR3 is 15 amino acids. Germline V gives CDR1 MDHEN, CDR2 SYDVKM. CDR3 DNA sequence: TGTGCCAGCACCTGGGCCGTGGGTAGCAATCAGCCCCAGCATTTT. This sequence encodes CASTWAVGSNQPQHF.

The V and J genes are TRBV5-1 and TRBJ2-4; TRBD2 aligns across 14 bases. CDR3 length: 17 residues. Per the germline V gene, CDR1 is SGHRS and CDR2 is YFSETQ. Germline trimming cut 0 bases from V and 7 bases from J; bases unmatched to any gene: 6. DNA for the CDR3: TGCGCCAGCAGCTTGGGACTAGCGGGGGGGATGTTGAACATTCAGTACTTC. This gives the protein CASSLGLAGGMLNIQYF.

This clone showed up just a few times. This chain joins TRBV30 and TRBJ1-1; D is possibly TRBD1 (6 bases). V shed 0 bases and J shed 1 base, with 9 bases lying between them. This CDR3 contains 14 residues. CDR1 and CDR2 (germline): GTSNPN, SVGIG (reference sequence). The CDR3 protein is CAWSVRTANTEAFF. In nucleotides, the CDR3 is TGTGCCTGGAGTGTTCGGACAGCGAACACTGAAGCTTTCTTT.

V usage is TRBV27 and J usage is TRBJ2-7, with 10 bases fitting TRBD2. With 6 bases clipped from V and 4 bases from J, the junction kept 3 bases outside the gene matches. CDR1 is MNHEY and CDR2 is SMNVEV in the germline V gene (reference sequence). CDR3 length: 13 amino acids. As DNA, the CDR3 is TGTGCCAGCAGGACTAGCGGGCTTTACGAGCAGTACTTC. The encoded protein is CASRTSGLYEQYF.

This clone has more than one count but fewer than ten. The chain recombines TRBV25-1 with TRBJ2-5; 8 bases are a match to TRBD1. The CDR3 is 15 amino acids. J was trimmed by 7 bases and V by 3 bases; bases with no gene match: 10. Germline CDR1 is MGHDK and CDR2 is SYGVNS. The chain's CDR3 is CASSDSTGVVGTQYF. The DNA for the CDR3 is TGTGCCAGCAGTGATTCGACAGGGGTCGTGGGGACCCAGTACTTC.